Listed here are 20 T cell receptor beta chains from one sample, sequenced in a study of OX40 agonist ivuxolimab in advanced cancers. The table came from immunoSEQ multiplex PCR; TCRdb's copy has only in-frame clones and leaves some out. Found here are more than 65,000 clones, 92% of them singletons; the top ten hold roughly 8.6%. The sample here was CD4+ or CD8+ T cells sorted from blood, taken in a trial of the OX40 agonist ivuxolimab. Receptors originate from an adult with an advanced solid tumor such as melanoma, head and neck, liver or kidney cancer.

The chain carries TRBV7-2 and TRBJ1-6; D gene uncertain. CDR3 length equals 13 residues. The V end was cut by 5 bases, the J end by 6 bases, with 8 bases between. The germline gives CDR1 SGHTA, CDR2 FQGNSA. CDR3 sequence reads: CASSPTINSPLHF. Here the CDR3 DNA reads TGTGCCAGCAGCCCTACCATTAATTCACCCCTCCACTTT.

V gene TRBV5-1 combines with J gene TRBJ2-7; 7 bases fit TRBD1. The J segment lost 1 base and the V segment lost 4 bases, leaving 8 bases of the junction unmatched. The CDR3 runs to 15 residues. CDR1 is SGHRS, CDR2 YFSETQ, per germline. The CDR3 bases are TGCGCCAGCAGCCCCTCCGGGACAGCTTCCTACGAGCAGTACTTC. It yields the protein CASSPSGTASYEQYF.

V usage is TRBV15 and J usage is TRBJ2-1, with 8 bases identical to TRBD1. This CDR3 contains 17 residues. Germline trimming cut 9 bases from V and 2 bases from J; bases unmatched to any gene: 15. The germline CDR1 and CDR2 sequences are LNHNV and YYDKDF (reference sequence). The DNA of the CDR3 is TGTGCCACTGCGACCGAGACAGGGGAAGTTACCTACAATGAGCAGTTCTTC. This sequence encodes CATATETGEVTYNEQFF.

The CDR3 DNA sequence: TGTGCCAGCAGTCTACCCGACAGGGGGAACACTGAAGCTTTCTTT. Translating it yields CASSLPDRGNTEAFF. The chain is built from TRBV28 and TRBJ1-1; 8 nucleotides match TRBD1. The CDR3 is 15 amino acids. Losses at the gene ends were 5 bases for V and 1 base for J; bases not matched to a gene: 6. Germline CDR1 reads MDHEN; CDR2 reads SYDVKM.

This chain joins TRBV4-1 and TRBJ2-7; 11 bases agree with TRBD2. V shed 4 bases and J 0 bases; nucleotides not matched to a gene: 5. Per germline, CDR1 MGHRA and CDR2 YSYEKL. The CDR3 loop spans 16 amino acids. This chain's CDR3 is CASSPRLAGFSYEQYF. The CDR3 DNA reads TGCGCCAGCAGCCCCCGACTAGCGGGGTTCTCCTACGAGCAGTACTTC.

The chain joins TRBV25-1 to TRBJ1-6; D remains unclear. V lost 1 base to trimming and J lost 3 bases, with 4 bases between them. Germline lookup yields CDR1 MGHDK and CDR2 SYGVNS. This CDR3 region has 14 residues. The CDR3 sequence is CASSESIYNSPLHF. The CDR3, as DNA: TGTGCCAGCAGTGAATCCATCTATAATTCACCCCTCCACTTT.

The chain is built from TRBV27 and TRBJ1-2; TRBD1 matches 9 bases. This CDR3 contains 15 residues. V gave up 0 bases and J gave up 6 bases; unmatched junction bases: 5. The germline gives CDR1 MNHEY, CDR2 SMNVEV (reference sequence). In nucleotides, the CDR3 is TGTGCCAGCAGTTTATCCCGGGACAGGGCCCATGGCTACACCTTC. This translates into CASSLSRDRAHGYTF.

J is TRBJ2-1 and V is TRBV5-6; D perhaps matches TRBD2 (5 bases). With 0 bases removed from V and 3 bases from J, the gap between germline ends came to 7 bases. CDR1 is SGHDT and CDR2 is YYEEEE in the germline V gene. CDR3 length equals 14 residues. This chain's CDR3 is CASSLGRNYNEQFF. DNA for the CDR3: TGTGCCAGCAGCTTGGGGAGGAACTACAATGAGCAGTTCTTC.

The chain couples TRBV6-5 to TRBJ2-7, with 10 nucleotides matching TRBD1. The CDR3 has 15 amino acids. CDR1 is MNHEY, CDR2 SVGAGI, per germline. V lost 9 bases and J lost 0; bases outside the gene matches: 8. CDR3 amino acids: CASIARDRGSYEQYF. CDR3 DNA sequence: TGTGCCAGTATTGCCCGGGACAGGGGCTCCTACGAGCAGTACTTC.

The CDR3 sequence: CASSDHGTGHEQYF. CDR3 sequence (DNA): TGCGCCAGCAGTGACCACGGTACAGGGCACGAGCAGTACTTC. The chain has TRBV10-1 and TRBJ2-5, with D possibly matching TRBD1 (6 bases). The better agreement between TRBJ2-7 and the DNA end casts doubt on the J call. The germline gives CDR1 WNHNN, CDR2 SYGVQD (reference sequence). This CDR3 has 14 residues.

The CDR3 spells CASSYGERSYEQYF. CDR3 coding DNA: TGTGCCAGCAGTTACGGGGAGAGGAGCTACGAGCAGTACTTC. The chain employs TRBV6-5 and TRBJ2-7; possible D gene TRBD2, 5 bases. The germline V gene has CDR1 MNHEY and CDR2 SVGAGI. The V end lost 2 bases, the J end lost 3 bases, and 11 bases lay between the germline ends. This CDR3 comprises 14 residues.

This chain uses TRBV25-1 with TRBJ1-1, with 10 bases that match TRBD1. V lost 9 bases, J lost 5 bases, and 6 bases stayed unmatched. The germline CDR1 and CDR2 sequences are MGHDK and SYGVNS. The CDR3 has 13 amino acids. The chain's CDR3 is CASSTGGHTEAFF. As DNA, the CDR3 is TGTGCCAGTTCGACAGGGGGCCATACTGAAGCTTTCTTT.

The J gene is TRBJ2-7, the V gene TRBV13; TRBD1 agrees at 7 bases. This CDR3 is built from 14 residues. From germline, CDR1 is PRHDT and CDR2 FYEKMQ (reference sequence). V gave up 2 bases and J gave up 0 bases; unmatched junction bases: 1. The CDR3 coding sequence is TGTGCCAGCAGCTTAAAGGGGGCCTCCTACGAGCAGTACTTC. Translated, it gives CASSLKGASYEQYF.

CDR3 DNA sequence: TGTGCCAGCAGTATACTCGGACAGGGGAGGGAAAAACTGTTTTTT. Translation: CASSILGQGREKLFF. The V gene is TRBV27, the J gene TRBJ1-4; 9 bases match TRBD1. This CDR3 region has 15 residues. The trim removed 5 bases at V and 8 bases at J, leaving 9 bases unmatched. The V gene's germline CDR1 is MNHEY and CDR2 SMNVEV (reference sequence).

The rearrangement links TRBV19 to TRBJ1-5; possible D gene TRBD1, 5 bases. This CDR3 has 14 residues. V lost 1 base to trimming and J lost 4 bases, with 8 bases between them. Germline V gene lookup returns CDR1 LNHDA and CDR2 SQIVND (reference sequence). The CDR3 spells CASSIGGENQPQHF. In nucleotides, the CDR3 is TGTGCCAGTAGTATAGGGGGGGAGAATCAGCCCCAGCATTTT.

The V gene is TRBV5-1, the J gene TRBJ1-4; maybe TRBD1 (6 bases). V dropped 4 bases and J dropped 7 bases, with 14 bases sitting between them. This CDR3 spans 14 amino acids. CDR1 and CDR2 from the germline V gene are SGHRS and YFSETQ. CDR3 DNA sequence: TGCGCCAGCAGCCACGTTGGGGGCGGTGAAAAACTGTTTTTT. Amino acid sequence: CASSHVGGGEKLFF.

The gene calls are TRBV6-5 and TRBJ1-5, with D perhaps matching TRBD1 (5 bases). CDR1 is MNHEY, CDR2 SVGAGI, per germline. This CDR3 is built from 13 residues. Trimming pared 2 bases from V and 7 bases from J, leaving 9 bases between. The CDR3 sequence is CASSYGEGQPQHF. The CDR3 bases are TGTGCCAGCAGTTACGGGGAGGGGCAGCCCCAGCATTTT.

The gene calls are TRBV6-5 and TRBJ2-7; the D gene is possibly TRBD2 (5 bases). The CDR3 runs to 14 residues. The V end lost 10 bases, the J end lost 3 bases, and 19 bases lay between the germline ends. The V gene's germline CDR1 is MNHEY and CDR2 SVGAGI. CDR3 region: CAIASGEMVYEQYF. The CDR3 region has the DNA TGTGCCATTGCCTCCGGGGAGATGGTCTACGAGCAGTACTTC.

The CDR3 protein is CASSLRGSYNEQFF. The DNA for the CDR3 is TGTGCCAGCAGTTTAAGGGGGAGCTACAATGAGCAGTTCTTC. This chain uses TRBV27 with TRBJ2-1; TRBD1 is a possible D gene (6 bases). The CDR3 extends over 14 amino acids. V was pared by 2 bases and J by 3 bases, with 8 bases between. The germline CDR1 and CDR2 sequences are MNHEY and SMNVEV (reference sequence).

This sequence joins TRBV7-2 and TRBJ1-6; tentative D call: TRBD1 (6 bases). Germline lookup yields CDR1 SGHTA and CDR2 FQGNSA. This CDR3 spans 14 amino acids. Between the trimmed V and J ends, which lost 7 bases and 8 bases, there was a span of 15 bases. Here the CDR3 DNA reads TGTGCCAGCAACAAGGGACATCGGGATTCACCCCTCCACTTT. Its translation is CASNKGHRDSPLHF.